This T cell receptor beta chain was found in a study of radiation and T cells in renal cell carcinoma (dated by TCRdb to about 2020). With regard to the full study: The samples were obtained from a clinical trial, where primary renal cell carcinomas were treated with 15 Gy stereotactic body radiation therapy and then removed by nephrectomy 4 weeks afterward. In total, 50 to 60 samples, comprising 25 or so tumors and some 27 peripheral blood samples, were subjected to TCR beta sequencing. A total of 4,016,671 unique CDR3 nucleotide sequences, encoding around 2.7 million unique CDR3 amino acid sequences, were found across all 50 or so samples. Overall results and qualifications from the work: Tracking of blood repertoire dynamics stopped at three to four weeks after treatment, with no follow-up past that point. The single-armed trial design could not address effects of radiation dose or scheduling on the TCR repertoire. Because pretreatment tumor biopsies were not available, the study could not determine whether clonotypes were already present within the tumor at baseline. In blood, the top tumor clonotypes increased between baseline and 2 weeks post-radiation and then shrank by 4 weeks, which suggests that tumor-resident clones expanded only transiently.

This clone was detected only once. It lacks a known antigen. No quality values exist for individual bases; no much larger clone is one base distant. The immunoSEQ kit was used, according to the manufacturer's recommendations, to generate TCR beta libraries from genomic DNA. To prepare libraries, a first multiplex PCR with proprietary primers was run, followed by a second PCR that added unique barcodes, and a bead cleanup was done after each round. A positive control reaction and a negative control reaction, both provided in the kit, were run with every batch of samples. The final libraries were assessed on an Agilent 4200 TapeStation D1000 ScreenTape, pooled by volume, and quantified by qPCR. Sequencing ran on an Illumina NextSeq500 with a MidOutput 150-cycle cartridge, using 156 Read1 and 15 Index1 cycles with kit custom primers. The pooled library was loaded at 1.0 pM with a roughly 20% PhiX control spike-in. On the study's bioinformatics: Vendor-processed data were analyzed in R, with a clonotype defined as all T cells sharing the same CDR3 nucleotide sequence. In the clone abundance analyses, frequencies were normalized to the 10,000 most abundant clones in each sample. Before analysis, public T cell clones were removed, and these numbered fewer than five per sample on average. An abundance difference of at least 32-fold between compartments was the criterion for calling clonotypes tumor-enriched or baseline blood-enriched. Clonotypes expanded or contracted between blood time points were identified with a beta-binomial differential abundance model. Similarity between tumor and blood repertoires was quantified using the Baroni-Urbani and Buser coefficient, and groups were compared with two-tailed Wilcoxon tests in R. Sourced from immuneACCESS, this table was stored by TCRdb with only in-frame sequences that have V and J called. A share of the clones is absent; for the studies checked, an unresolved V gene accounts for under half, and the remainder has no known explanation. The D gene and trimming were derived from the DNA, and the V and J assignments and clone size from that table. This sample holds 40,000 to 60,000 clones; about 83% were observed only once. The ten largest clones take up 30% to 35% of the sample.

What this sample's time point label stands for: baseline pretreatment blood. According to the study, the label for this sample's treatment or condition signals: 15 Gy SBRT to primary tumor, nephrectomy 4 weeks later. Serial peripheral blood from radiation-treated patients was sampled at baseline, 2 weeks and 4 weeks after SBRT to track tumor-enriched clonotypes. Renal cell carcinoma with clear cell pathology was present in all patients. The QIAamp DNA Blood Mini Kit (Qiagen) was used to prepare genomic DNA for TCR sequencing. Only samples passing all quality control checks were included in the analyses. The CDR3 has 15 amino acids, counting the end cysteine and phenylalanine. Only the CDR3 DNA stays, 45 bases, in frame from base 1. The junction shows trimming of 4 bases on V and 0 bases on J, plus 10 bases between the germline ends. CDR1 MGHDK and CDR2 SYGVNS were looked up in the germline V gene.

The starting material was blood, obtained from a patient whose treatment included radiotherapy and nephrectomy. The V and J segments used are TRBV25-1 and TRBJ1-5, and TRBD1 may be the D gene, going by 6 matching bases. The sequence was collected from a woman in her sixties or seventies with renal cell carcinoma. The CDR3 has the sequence CASSGGQNSNQPQHF. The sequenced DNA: TGTGCCAGCAGTGGTGGACAGAATAGCAATCAGCCCCAGCATTTT.